This T cell receptor beta chain was identified during a study of cytomegalovirus exposure and HLA in healthy donors. In the PCR, 60 Vbeta and 13 Jbeta primers were used. Assay: immunoSEQ multiplex PCR; the TCRdb copy retains only in-frame clones and omits some. The table lists 95,000 to 150,000 clones, around 85% of them singletons. The germline V gene has CDR1 SGHTA and CDR2 FQGNSA. CDR3 size: 16 residues. V was cut by 5 bases and J by 4 bases, with 21 bases left in between. The receptor was derived from a man under 40 in good health and CMV-seronegative. The chain employs TRBV7-2 and TRBJ2-7; perhaps TRBD1 as D (6 bases). The specimen sequenced was PBMCs. The CDR3 region is CASSIHLPDQGYEQYF. CDR3 bases: TGTGCCAGCAGCATTCACCTCCCAGATCAGGGGTACGAGCAGTACTTC.